The source of this T cell receptor (beta chain) is a study of shared clonotypes between healthy human individuals. Genomic DNA (from each subset) was split evenly across several immunoSEQ plates. The repertoire was sequenced with immunoSEQ multiplex PCR; TCRdb's copy has only in-frame clones and lacks some. Of about 120,000 clones in the sample, approximately 70% were seen once. Overall study results and limits: Compared with clonotypes that all four donors shared, non-shared clonotypes had lower generation probabilities.

On this clone itself: As yet, its antigen is unknown.

The CDR3 length is 15 residues. Germline lookup yields CDR1 MDHEN and CDR2 SYDVKM. V shed 5 bases and J shed 2 bases, with 16 bases lying between them. The genes are TRBV28 and TRBJ2-7, with TRBD1 as a possible D gene (6 bases). Sequences were obtained from memory CD8+ T cells sorted from blood. Subset of the sample: CD45RO+ cells pooled with CCR7-negative TemRA cells. This clonotype was sampled from a woman aged 30 to 39 in good health. The CDR3 sequence: CASSGRGITAYEQYF. CDR3 bases: TGTGCCAGCAGTGGAAGGGGGATAACAGCCTACGAGCAGTACTTC. Complete variable domain (other parts from reference TRBV28 and TRBJ2-7): DVKVTQSSRYLVKRTGEKVFLECVQDMDHENMFWYRQDPGLGLRLIYFSYDVKMKEKGDIPEGYSVSREKKERFSLILESASTNQTSMYLCASSGRGITAYEQYFGPGTRLTVT.